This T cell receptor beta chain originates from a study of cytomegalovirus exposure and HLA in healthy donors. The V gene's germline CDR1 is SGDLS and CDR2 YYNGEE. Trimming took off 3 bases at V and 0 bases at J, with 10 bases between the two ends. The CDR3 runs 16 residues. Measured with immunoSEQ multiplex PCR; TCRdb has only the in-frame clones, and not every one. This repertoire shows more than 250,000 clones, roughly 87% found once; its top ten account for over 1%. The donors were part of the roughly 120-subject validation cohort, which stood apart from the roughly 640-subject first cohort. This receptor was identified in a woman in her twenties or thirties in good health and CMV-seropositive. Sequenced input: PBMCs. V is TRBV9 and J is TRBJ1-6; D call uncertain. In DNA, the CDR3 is TGTGCCAGCAGCGCGGGTGGGAGCTCCTATAATTCACCCCTCCACTTT. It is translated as CASSAGGSSYNSPLHF. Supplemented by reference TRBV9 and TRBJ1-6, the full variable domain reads DSGVTQTPKHLITATGQRVTLRCSPRSGDLSVYWYQQSLDQGLQFLIQYYNGEERAKGNILERFSAQQFPDLHSELNLSSLELGDSALYFCASSAGGSSYNSPLHFGNGTRLTVT.